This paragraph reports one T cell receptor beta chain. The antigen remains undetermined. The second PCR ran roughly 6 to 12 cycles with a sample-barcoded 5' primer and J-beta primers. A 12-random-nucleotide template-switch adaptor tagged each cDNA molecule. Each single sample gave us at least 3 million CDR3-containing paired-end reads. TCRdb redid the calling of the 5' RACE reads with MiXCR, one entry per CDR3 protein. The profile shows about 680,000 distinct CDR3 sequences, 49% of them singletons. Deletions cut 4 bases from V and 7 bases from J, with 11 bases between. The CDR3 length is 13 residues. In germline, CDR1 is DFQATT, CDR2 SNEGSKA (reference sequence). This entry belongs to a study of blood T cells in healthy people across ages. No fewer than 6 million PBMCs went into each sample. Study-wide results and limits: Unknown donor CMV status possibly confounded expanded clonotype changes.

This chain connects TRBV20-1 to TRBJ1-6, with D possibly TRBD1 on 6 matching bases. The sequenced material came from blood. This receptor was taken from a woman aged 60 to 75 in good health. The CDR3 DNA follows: TGCAGTGCTACAACAGGGAAAAATTCACCCCTCCACTTT. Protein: CSATTGKNSPLHF.